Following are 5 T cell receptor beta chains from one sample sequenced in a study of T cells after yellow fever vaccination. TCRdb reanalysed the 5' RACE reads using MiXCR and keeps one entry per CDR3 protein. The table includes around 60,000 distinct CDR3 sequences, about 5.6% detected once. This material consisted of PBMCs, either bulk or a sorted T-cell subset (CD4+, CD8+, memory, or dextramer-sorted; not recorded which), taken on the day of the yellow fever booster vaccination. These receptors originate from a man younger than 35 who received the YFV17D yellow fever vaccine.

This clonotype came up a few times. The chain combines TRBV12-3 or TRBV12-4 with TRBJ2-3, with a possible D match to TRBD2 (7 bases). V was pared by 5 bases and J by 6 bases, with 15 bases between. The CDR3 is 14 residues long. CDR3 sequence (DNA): TGTGCCAGCAGTAATTCGGGGGGCGGGGATACGCAGTATTTT. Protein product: CASSNSGGGDTQYF.

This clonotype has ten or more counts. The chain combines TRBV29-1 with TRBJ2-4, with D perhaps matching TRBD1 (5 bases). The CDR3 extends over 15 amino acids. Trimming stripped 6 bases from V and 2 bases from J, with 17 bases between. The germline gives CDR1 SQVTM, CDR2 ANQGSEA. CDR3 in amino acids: CSVLVGPGTKNIQYF. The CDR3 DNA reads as TGCAGCGTCCTCGTAGGGCCAGGGACCAAAAACATTCAGTACTTC. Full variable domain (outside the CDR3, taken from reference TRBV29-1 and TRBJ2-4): SAVISQKPSRDICQRGTSLTIQCQVDSQVTMMFWYRQQPGQSLTLIATANQGSEATYESGFVIDKFPISRPNLTFSTLTVSNMSPEDSSIYLCSVLVGPGTKNIQYFGAGTRLSVL.

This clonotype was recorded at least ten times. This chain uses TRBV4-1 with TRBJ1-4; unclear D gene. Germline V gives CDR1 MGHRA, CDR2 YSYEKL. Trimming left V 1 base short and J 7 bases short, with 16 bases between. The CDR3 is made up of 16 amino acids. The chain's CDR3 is CASSQVRPQLTEKLFF. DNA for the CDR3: TGCGCCAGCAGCCAAGTACGTCCACAGCTAACTGAAAAACTGTTTTTT.

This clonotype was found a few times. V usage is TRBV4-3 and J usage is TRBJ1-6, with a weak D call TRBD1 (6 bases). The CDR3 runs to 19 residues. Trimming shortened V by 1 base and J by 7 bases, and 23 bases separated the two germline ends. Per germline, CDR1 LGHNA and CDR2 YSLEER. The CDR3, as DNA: TGCGCCAGCAGCCAAGCAGCAGGGGCCCGAACTGCGAAAAATTCACCCCTCCACTTT. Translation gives CASSQAAGARTAKNSPLHF.

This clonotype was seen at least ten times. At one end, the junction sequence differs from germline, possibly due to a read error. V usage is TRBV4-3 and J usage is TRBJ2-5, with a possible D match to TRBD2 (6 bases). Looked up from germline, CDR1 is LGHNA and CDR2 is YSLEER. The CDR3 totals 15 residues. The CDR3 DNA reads TGCGCCAGCAGCCAAGACGGGGGTCCTAAAGACACCCAGTACTTC. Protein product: CASSQDGGPKDTQYF.